Listed below are T cell receptor beta chains from one sample, sequenced in a study of early T cells in non-severe SARS-CoV-2 infection. MiXCR, run by TCRdb on the 5' RACE reads, gives a single entry per CDR3 protein. The profile shows about 64,000 distinct CDR3 sequences, around 10% of them singletons. Sequences were derived from whole blood, sampled at baseline. The receptors were gathered from an adult who was a healthcare worker with PCR-confirmed SARS-CoV-2 infection or an uninfected control (not recorded which). Each CDR3 is given with its conserved first and last residue. D genes are given only for firm matches. Rows may omit the clone size; those that give it use once, few, many or a size class.

clone size: once; J gene: TRBJ2-1; D gene: NA; V gene: TRBV6-2/TRBV6-3; CDR3 DNA: TGTGCCAGCAGTTACGGGACACCGTACAATGAGCAGTTCTTC; CDR3 protein: CASSYGTPYNEQFF
clone size: few; J gene: TRBJ1-1; D gene: NA; V gene: TRBV5-6; CDR3 DNA: TGTGCCAGCAGCCCACTCTCCGGGTGGGAGAACACTGAAGCTTTCTTT; CDR3 protein: CASSPLSGWENTEAFF
clone size: NA; J gene: TRBJ1-3; D gene: NA; V gene: TRBV7-6; CDR3 DNA: TGTGCCAGCAGCTTAACTGTCTCTGGAAACACCATATATTTT; CDR3 protein: CASSLTVSGNTIYF
clone size: NA; J gene: TRBJ2-3; D gene: NA; V gene: TRBV4-3; CDR3 DNA: TGCGCCAGCAGCCAAGAGACGGGGGCCCCCACAGATACGCAGTATTTT; CDR3 protein: CASSQETGAPTDTQYF
clone size: many; J gene: TRBJ1-5; D gene: NA; V gene: TRBV6-2/TRBV6-3; CDR3 DNA: TGTGCCAGCAGTTACTTCGGCAGGGGAGGGCAGCCCCAGCATTTT; CDR3 protein: CASSYFGRGGQPQHF
clone size: few; J gene: TRBJ2-3; D gene: NA; V gene: TRBV12-3/TRBV12-4; CDR3 DNA: TGTGCCAGCAGTTTAGCGGGGGCCACAGATACGCAGTATTTT; CDR3 protein: CASSLAGATDTQYF
clone size: NA; J gene: TRBJ2-3; D gene: NA; V gene: TRBV5-1; CDR3 DNA: TGCGCCAGCCACTGGGACACAGATACGCAGTATTTT; CDR3 protein: CASHWDTDTQYF
clone size: many; J gene: TRBJ2-5; D gene: TRBD1; V gene: TRBV20-1; CDR3 DNA: TGCAGTGCTAGCCCTCTCTGGACAGGGGGCGCGGAGACCCAGTACTTC; CDR3 protein: CSASPLWTGGAETQYF
clone size: NA; J gene: TRBJ2-7; D gene: NA; V gene: TRBV2; CDR3 DNA: TGTGCCAGCAGCGGGTCCACAGGCTACGAGCAGTACTTC; CDR3 protein: CASSGSTGYEQYF
clone size: NA; J gene: TRBJ2-7; D gene: TRBD2; V gene: TRBV5-6; CDR3 DNA: TGTGCCAGCAGTTACGGGAGGAGCTCCTACGAGCAGTACTTC; CDR3 protein: CASSYGRSSYEQYF
clone size: many; J gene: TRBJ1-5; D gene: NA; V gene: TRBV3-1; CDR3 DNA: TGTGCCAGCAGCCTCGGACGGCAAAATCAGCCCCAGCATTTT; CDR3 protein: CASSLGRQNQPQHF
clone size: many; J gene: TRBJ2-2; D gene: NA; V gene: TRBV7-9; CDR3 DNA: TGTGCCAGCAGCTCCGACAGGCTCCCGAACACCGGGGAGCTGTTTTTT; CDR3 protein: CASSSDRLPNTGELFF
clone size: many; J gene: TRBJ1-1; D gene: NA; V gene: TRBV7-8; CDR3 DNA: TGTGCCAGCAGCTTCCCAAACACTGAAGCTTTCTTT; CDR3 protein: CASSFPNTEAFF
clone size: few; J gene: TRBJ2-5; D gene: TRBD2; V gene: TRBV18; CDR3 DNA: TGTGCCAGCTCACTCCTAACGGTAGCGGGGTTCCAAGAGACCCAGTACTTC; CDR3 protein: CASSLLTVAGFQETQYF
clone size: many; J gene: TRBJ1-2; D gene: NA; V gene: TRBV12-3/TRBV12-4; CDR3 DNA: TGTGCCAGCAGTTTGGGGGCGGGGAATGGCTACACCTTC; CDR3 protein: CASSLGAGNGYTF
clone size: NA; J gene: TRBJ2-5; D gene: NA; V gene: TRBV2; CDR3 DNA: TGTGTCAGCACCCGCGGCATCCAAGAGACCCAGTACTTC; CDR3 protein: CVSTRGIQETQYF
clone size: NA; J gene: TRBJ1-1; D gene: TRBD1; V gene: TRBV6-5; CDR3 DNA: TGTGCCAGCAGTCTGGACAGGGTGAACACTGAAGCTTTCTTT; CDR3 protein: CASSLDRVNTEAFF
clone size: few; J gene: TRBJ1-4; D gene: NA; V gene: TRBV25-1; CDR3 DNA: TGTGCCAGCAGCCTGAGTAGGGAAAAACTGTTTTTT; CDR3 protein: CASSLSREKLFF
clone size: few; J gene: TRBJ2-7; D gene: NA; V gene: TRBV6-2/TRBV6-3; CDR3 DNA: TGTGCCAGCAGGGGGACGACCCTCTTGTACGAGCAGTACTTC; CDR3 protein: CASRGTTLLYEQYF